The rows below give T cell receptor beta chains drawn from one sample of a study of blood T cell repertoires in COVID-19. The protocol was immunoSEQ multiplex PCR, while the TCRdb copy is restricted to in-frame clones and leaves out a portion. The table shows about 120,000 clones, with over 60% occurring only once. Sequenced sample: peripheral blood. Source of these receptors: a human donor in a cohort sampled during active COVID-19. Each CDR3 is given with its conserved first and last residue. The D gene is left open where the match is weak. Size is omitted from some rows. Given values are once, few, many or a class for expanded clones.

v_call	cdr3_length	d_call	j_call	clone_size	cdr3_nt	cdr3_aa
TRBV19	13	TRBD1	TRBJ1-2	-	TGTGCCAGCCGCCCTCCGGGACAGGGAAGTTTGACCTTC	CASRPPGQGSLTF
TRBV11-3	11	-	TRBJ2-5	-	TGTGCCAGCAGCTTTAGCGAGACCCAGTACTTC	CASSFSETQYF
TRBV19	16	TRBD1	TRBJ1-3	once	TGTGCCAGTAGTTCGGGACAGGGGGCGGTCGGAAACACCATATATTTT	CASSSGQGAVGNTIYF
TRBV5-4	14	-	TRBJ1-1	-	TGTGCCAGCAGCCGTCGGGACACGAACACTGAAGCTTTCTTT	CASSRRDTNTEAFF
TRBV2	15	TRBD1	TRBJ1-1	few	TGTGCCAGCAGTGTGACAGGGGCAGCGAACACTGAAGCTTTCTTT	CASSVTGAANTEAFF
TRBV4-1	15	TRBD1	TRBJ1-4	few	TGCGCCAGCAGCCAAGTGACAGGGGGAGGGGAAAAACTGTTTTTT	CASSQVTGGGEKLFF
TRBV11-1	13	-	TRBJ1-1	-	TGTGCCAGCAGCTCACAGGAGAACACTGAAGCTTTCTTT	CASSSQENTEAFF
TRBV6-6	15	TRBD1	TRBJ1-2	-	TGTGCCAGCAGTTACGCCGAACAGGGGAACTATGGCTACACCTTC	CASSYAEQGNYGYTF
TRBV5-1	16	-	TRBJ2-6	-	TGCGCCAGCAGCTTGGTACCCAGCTCTGGGGCCAACGTCCTGACTTTC	CASSLVPSSGANVLTF
TRBV5-1	15	-	TRBJ2-7	-	TGCGCCAGCAGCTTGGTTTCGAGCGCGGGCGACGAGCAGTACTTC	CASSLVSSAGDEQYF
TRBV5-1	13	-	TRBJ1-2	few	TGCGCCAGCAGCTTGTCAGGGGACTATGGCTACACCTTC	CASSLSGDYGYTF
TRBV27	16	-	TRBJ2-5	-	TGTGCCAGCAGAGCGACAGCCCCCCGGGACCAAGAGACCCAGTACTTC	CASRATAPRDQETQYF
TRBV20-1	11	TRBD1	TRBJ2-7	-	TGCAGCCCGGGACAGGGGAACGAGCAGTACTTC	CSPGQGNEQYF
TRBV7-9	14	TRBD1	TRBJ1-4	-	TGTGCCAGCAGCTTGAGACAGGGGAATGAAAAACTGTTTTTT	CASSLRQGNEKLFF
TRBV5-6	15	TRBD1	TRBJ1-5	-	TGTGCCAGCAGTTCCGGGACAGGGAGGAATCAGCCCCAGCATTTT	CASSSGTGRNQPQHF
TRBV27	14	-	TRBJ2-7	-	TGTGCCAGCAGCCAGGGACTTTCCCTTGGGGAGCAGTACTTC	CASSQGLSLGEQYF
TRBV7-8	17	-	TRBJ1-5	-	TGTGCCAGCAGCTTATCTTGGGGGGGGACTAACAATCAGCCCCAGCATTTT	CASSLSWGGTNNQPQHF
TRBV5-1	16	-	TRBJ1-5	few	TGCGCCAGCAGCTTGGGGCCCAGAAATAGCAATCAGCCCCAGCATTTT	CASSLGPRNSNQPQHF
TRBV28	15	-	TRBJ2-3	-	TGTGCCAGCAGTTTGTCTCTGACTTTCACAGATACGCAGTATTTT	CASSLSLTFTDTQYF
TRBV9	14	-	TRBJ2-5	-	TGTGCCAGCAGCTTAAGACAGGCCCAAGAGACCCAGTACTTC	CASSLRQAQETQYF
TRBV30	16	TRBD1	TRBJ1-1	-	TGTGCCTGGAGTGTACCCCCTGACAGGGGGCCTACTGAAGCTTTCTTT	CAWSVPPDRGPTEAFF
TRBV3-1/TRBV3-2	15	TRBD2	TRBJ2-7	-	TGTGCCAGCAGCCAAGAAGTCGGGGGGGCGTACGAGCAGTACTTC	CASSQEVGGAYEQYF
TRBV7-9	15	-	TRBJ2-7	-	TGTGCCAGCAGCTTGGGTCCGGACTACTCTACGAGGCAGTACTTC	CASSLGPDYSTRQYF
TRBV7-9	18	TRBD2	TRBJ2-6	-	TGTGCCAGCAGCCCCCGCCTAGCGGGAGTAGCTGGGGCCAACGTCCTGACTTTC	CASSPRLAGVAGANVLTF
TRBV19	15	-	TRBJ2-7	-	TGTGCCAGTAGTATTTCTGGCGGTAGCTCCTACGAGCAGTACTTC	CASSISGGSSYEQYF
TRBV4-1	18	TRBD1	TRBJ1-5	-	TGCGCCAGCAGCCAAGATACCCCTGGACAGGTTCCGGGCCAGCCCCAGCATTTT	CASSQDTPGQVPGQPQHF
TRBV27	15	TRBD2	TRBJ2-1	-	TGTGCCAGCAGGGAACTAGCGGGAGTTGGCAATGAGCAGTTCTTC	CASRELAGVGNEQFF
TRBV6-6	14	-	TRBJ1-5	-	TGTGCCAGCACCGGTCCAGGGTCTCTTCAGCCCCAGCATTTT	CASTGPGSLQPQHF